What follows are 19 T cell receptor beta chains derived from one specimen sequenced in a study of blood T cell repertoires in COVID-19 (dated by TCRdb to about 2020). The library was made by the immunoSEQ multiplex PCR assay. The immuneACCESS repertoire file appears here via TCRdb, limited to in-frame rearrangements. These files lack a portion of the clones; in checked studies, under half of the deficit traces to unresolved V genes, and the cause of the others is not known. A total of around 260,000 clones appear in this sample, around 87% of them only once. Clones ranked in the top ten supply around 2.5% of the sample. Specimen: peripheral blood. The receptors here all came from a woman aged 45-65 years with acute or convalescent COVID-19.

This clone was detected only once. The CDR3 region is CASSQVWEGSNEQFF. As DNA, the CDR3 is TGCGCCAGCAGCCAAGTGTGGGAGGGATCAAATGAGCAGTTCTTC. This chain links TRBV4-1 with TRBJ2-1; TRBD2 agrees at 7 bases. V lost 1 base to trimming and J lost 7 bases; unmatched junction nucleotides: 7. The germline V gene has CDR1 MGHRA and CDR2 YSYEKL. The CDR3 sequence is 15 residues long.

This chain joins TRBV12-2 and TRBJ2-3; the table gives TRBD2 as D, unverified against the DNA. TRBV12-2 is described as a pseudogene. This CDR3 is built from 18 residues. Here the CDR3 reads CASRHTGTSGRARDTQYF. The DNA of the CDR3 is TGTGCAAGTCGCCATACCGGGACTAGCGGGAGGGCCCGGGATACGCAGTATTTT.

The table lists this clone with a few counts. The rearrangement links TRBV2 to TRBJ2-5; the match to TRBD2 covers 9 bases. This CDR3 region has 14 residues. Germline CDR1 and CDR2: SNHLY and FYNNEI. Trimming removed 7 bases from V and 3 bases from J; junction bases left unmatched: 6. In DNA form, the CDR3 reads TGTGCCAGCAAGTTGGCTAGCGGGAAAGAGACCCAGTACTTC. Translation: CASKLASGKETQYF.

The chain employs TRBV28 and TRBJ2-1; 13 positions agree with TRBD2. The V segment lost 8 bases and the J segment 10 bases; nucleotides outside the gene matches: 8. Germline CDR1 and CDR2: MDHEN and SYDVKM. The CDR3 extends over 14 amino acids. The CDR3 loop is CASSGTSGVKEQFF. In nucleotides, the CDR3 is TGTGCCAGCTCCGGGACTAGCGGGGTTAAGGAGCAGTTCTTC.

This rearrangement joins TRBV5-1 to TRBJ2-7; D may be TRBD1 (6 bases). The germline CDR1 and CDR2 sequences are SGHRS and YFSETQ. The V gene lost 5 bases and the J gene lost 3 bases, with 18 bases spanning the gap. The CDR3 is 15 amino acids. The CDR3 here is CASSHNGRTDYEQYF. The CDR3 DNA follows: TGCGCCAGCAGTCACAACGGACGGACAGACTACGAGCAGTACTTC. Variable domain in full (rest from reference TRBV5-1 and TRBJ2-7): KAGVTQTPRYLIKTRGQQVTLSCSPISGHRSVSWYQQTPGQGLQFLFEYFSETQRNKGNFPGRFSGRQFSNSRSEMNVSTLELGDSALYLCASSHNGRTDYEQYFGPGTRLTVT.

This chain links TRBV18 with TRBJ2-7; 8 bases agree with TRBD1. Germline trimming cut 4 bases from V and 3 bases from J; bases unmatched to any gene: 5. CDR1 is KGHSH, CDR2 LQKENI, per germline. CDR3 size: 14 residues. The CDR3 sequence is CASSHDRGLYEQYF. DNA of the CDR3: TGTGCCAGCTCACATGACAGGGGTCTCTACGAGCAGTACTTC.

The V and J genes are TRBV5-1 and TRBJ1-1; a possible D gene is TRBD1 (5 bases). Trimming stripped 0 bases from V and 7 bases from J, with 13 bases between. CDR1 is SGHRS and CDR2 is YFSETQ in the germline V gene. CDR3 length equals 14 residues. CDR3 DNA: TGCGCCAGCAGCTTGGGAGTTACCGGGGGTGAAGCTTTCTTT. As protein: CASSLGVTGGEAFF.

The chain combines TRBV28 with TRBJ2-1; D may be TRBD2 (6 bases). CDR3 length: 13 residues. Between the trimmed V and J ends, which lost 6 bases and 7 bases, there was a span of 13 bases. The germline V gene has CDR1 MDHEN and CDR2 SYDVKM. The CDR3 DNA reads TGTGCCAGCAGCGTGGGAGGAGGGAATGAGCAGTTCTTC. This sequence encodes CASSVGGGNEQFF.

The gene calls are TRBV7-2 and TRBJ2-1, with 7 bases identical to TRBD1. CDR1 is SGHTA, CDR2 FQGNSA, per germline. The V segment lost 1 base and the J segment 3 bases; nucleotides outside the gene matches: 3. The CDR3 runs to 15 residues. CDR3 in DNA: TGTGCCAGCAGCTTAGTGGGGGACAGCTACAATGAGCAGTTCTTC. Amino acids: CASSLVGDSYNEQFF.

This chain connects TRBV28 to TRBJ1-1, with a weak D call TRBD1 (5 bases). V was pared by 7 bases and J by 5 bases, with 17 bases between. CDR1 MDHEN and CDR2 SYDVKM come from the germline V gene. The CDR3 has 14 residues. This CDR3 reads CASILLTRGTEAFF. CDR3 nucleotides: TGTGCCAGCATTCTCCTTACCCGGGGGACTGAAGCTTTCTTT. The entire variable domain, with the rest obtained from reference TRBV28 and TRBJ1-1, is as follows: DVKVTQSSRYLVKRTGEKVFLECVQDMDHENMFWYRQDPGLGLRLIYFSYDVKMKEKGDIPEGYSVSREKKERFSLILESASTNQTSMYLCASILLTRGTEAFFGQGTRLTVV.

The chain employs TRBV5-8 and TRBJ1-2; tentative D call: TRBD1 (6 bases). CDR3 length: 14 amino acids. V lost 4 bases and J 2 bases, leaving 12 bases between the germline ends. The germline V gene has CDR1 SGHTS and CDR2 YDEGEE. The CDR3: CASSNRDLNYGYTF. The CDR3 DNA reads as TGTGCCAGCAGCAACAGGGACCTGAACTATGGCTACACCTTC.

CDR3 nucleotide sequence: TGTGCCAGCGGCCCAAGGGGGTTCGGTCCTAACTATGGCTACACCTTC. Translated, it gives CASGPRGFGPNYGYTF. V usage is TRBV7-2 and J usage is TRBJ1-2; D perhaps matches TRBD1 (6 bases). The germline gives CDR1 SGHTA, CDR2 FQGNSA. The CDR3 covers 16 residues. The V and J ends lost 8 bases and 0 bases respectively, with 19 bases between them.

The chain couples TRBV5-1 to TRBJ2-7; D is possibly TRBD1 (5 bases). Trimming removed 3 bases at V and 4 bases at J, with 8 bases between. In germline, CDR1 is SGHRS, CDR2 YFSETQ. This CDR3 is built from 12 residues. CDR3 DNA sequence: TGCGCCAGCAGCTCCGACAGTTACGAGCAGTACTTC. Protein: CASSSDSYEQYF.

The V call is TRBV28, the J call TRBJ2-2, with D tentatively TRBD2 (5 bases). The CDR3 extends over 15 amino acids. Trimming took off 1 base at V and 8 bases at J, with 14 bases between the two ends. Germline lookup yields CDR1 MDHEN and CDR2 SYDVKM. Here the CDR3 reads CASSLSGLLPGELFF. As DNA, the CDR3 is TGTGCCAGCAGTTTATCCGGACTCCTGCCAGGGGAGCTGTTTTTT.

V usage is TRBV2 and J usage is TRBJ1-1; D gene ambiguous. Between the trimmed V and J ends, which lost 9 bases and 4 bases, there was a span of 15 bases. Germline V gene sequence: CDR1 SNHLY, CDR2 FYNNEI. CDR3 size: 13 residues. The CDR3 region has the DNA TGTGCCAGGAGGGCACCTCCGAGCACTGAAGCTTTCTTT. Residues: CARRAPPSTEAFF.

This clone showed up many times. The V gene is TRBV28, the J gene TRBJ2-7; 7 nucleotides line up with TRBD2. The V gene's germline CDR1 is MDHEN and CDR2 SYDVKM. V was pared by 6 bases and J by 3 bases, with 11 bases of the junction left unmatched. The CDR3 is made up of 15 amino acids. The CDR3 is CASSTAGTTHYEQYF. The DNA for the CDR3 is TGTGCCAGCAGCACCGCTGGGACTACACACTACGAGCAGTACTTC.

V usage is TRBV5-8 and J usage is TRBJ2-1, with 8 nucleotides matching TRBD1. The CDR3 totals 14 residues. CDR1 and CDR2 (germline): SGHTS, YDEGEE. Trimming at V came to 3 bases and at J to 6 bases, leaving 5 bases not matched to a gene. CDR3 sequence (DNA): TGTGCCAGCAGCTGGGTAGGACAGGGCAATGAGCAGTTCTTC. Encoded protein: CASSWVGQGNEQFF.

The chain is built from TRBV15 and TRBJ2-3, with TRBD2 identical over 12 bases. J was trimmed by 2 bases and V by 1 base; bases with no gene match: 19. The germline V gene has CDR1 LNHNV and CDR2 YYDKDF (reference sequence). This CDR3 comprises 22 residues. The CDR3 spells CATSRVPWGTSGRTGATDTQYF. The CDR3 coding sequence is TGTGCCACCAGCAGAGTCCCTTGGGGAACTAGCGGGAGGACGGGGGCCACAGATACGCAGTATTTT.

The J gene is TRBJ2-7, the V gene TRBV10-3, with 11 bases fitting TRBD1. CDR3 length: 15 amino acids. Germline V gene data show CDR1 as ENHRY and CDR2 as SYGVKD. V lost 10 bases, J lost 7 bases, and 15 bases stayed unmatched. The CDR3 loop reads CATLDLGQGAREQYF. The CDR3 nucleotides are TGTGCCACTTTAGATCTTGGACAGGGGGCCAGGGAGCAGTACTTC.